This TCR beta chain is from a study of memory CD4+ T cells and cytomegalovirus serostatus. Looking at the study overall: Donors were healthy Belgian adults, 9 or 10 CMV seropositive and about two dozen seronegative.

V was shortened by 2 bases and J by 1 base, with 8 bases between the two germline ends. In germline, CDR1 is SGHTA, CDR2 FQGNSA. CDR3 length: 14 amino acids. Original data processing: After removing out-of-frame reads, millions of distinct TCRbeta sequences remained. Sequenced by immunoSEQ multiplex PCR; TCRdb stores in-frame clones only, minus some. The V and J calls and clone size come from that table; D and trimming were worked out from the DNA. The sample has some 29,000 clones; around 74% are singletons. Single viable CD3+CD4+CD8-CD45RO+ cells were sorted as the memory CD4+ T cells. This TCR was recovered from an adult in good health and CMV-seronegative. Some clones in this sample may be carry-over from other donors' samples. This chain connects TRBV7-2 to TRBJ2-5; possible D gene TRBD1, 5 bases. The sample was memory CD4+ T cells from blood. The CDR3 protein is CASSLWGGQETQYF. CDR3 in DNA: TGTGCCAGCAGCTTATGGGGCGGCCAAGAGACCCAGTACTTC. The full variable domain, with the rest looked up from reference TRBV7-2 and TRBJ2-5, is GAGVSQSPSNKVTEKGKDVELRCDPISGHTALYWYRQSLGQGLEFLIYFQGNSAPDKSGLPSDRFSAERTGGSVSTLTIQRTQQEDSAVYLCASSLWGGQETQYFGPGTRLLVL.